The sample holds a few counts of the clone carrying this T cell receptor (beta chain). Antigen unknown. Investigators reverse transcribed all isolated RNA, so they sequenced expressed TCRB transcripts. Profiled with immunoSEQ multiplex PCR; TCRdb holds only in-frame clones, not every one. The table has about 160,000 clones, less than 9.5% seen once. The record originates from a study of beta chain features in type 1 diabetes. Study-wide points: Compared to healthy donors, patients appeared to have naive, central memory and Treg TCRB repertoires that were more alike.

This CDR3 has 16 residues. V lost 0 bases to trimming and J lost 8 bases; unmatched junction nucleotides: 9. Germline assignment: CDR1 MGHRA and CDR2 YSYEKL. The rearrangement links TRBV4-1 to TRBJ2-2, with 7 bases identical to TRBD2. The source is a woman under 30 in good health. The sample comprised central memory CD4+ T cells from blood. The DNA for the CDR3 is TGCGCCAGCAGCCAAGATCCGAGACTAGCTATGGGGGAGCTGTTTTTT. It yields the protein CASSQDPRLAMGELFF.